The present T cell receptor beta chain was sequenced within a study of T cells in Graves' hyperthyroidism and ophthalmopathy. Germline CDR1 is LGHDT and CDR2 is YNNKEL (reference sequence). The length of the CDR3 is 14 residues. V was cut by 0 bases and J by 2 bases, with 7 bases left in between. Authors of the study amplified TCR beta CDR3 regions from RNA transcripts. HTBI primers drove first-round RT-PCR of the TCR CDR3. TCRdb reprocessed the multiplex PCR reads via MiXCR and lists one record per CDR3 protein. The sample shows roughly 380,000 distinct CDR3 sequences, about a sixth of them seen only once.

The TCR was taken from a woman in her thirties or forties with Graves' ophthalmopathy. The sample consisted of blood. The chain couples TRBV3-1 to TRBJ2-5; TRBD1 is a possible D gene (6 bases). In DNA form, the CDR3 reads TGTGCCAGCAGCCAAGAACAGGGTCAAGAGACCCAGTACTTC. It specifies CASSQEQGQETQYF.